These 12 T cell receptor beta chains came from one sample sequenced in a study of graft-versus-host responses after intestinal transplantation (dated by TCRdb to the early 2020s). Library creation used the immunoSEQ multiplex PCR assay. This is the immuneACCESS table as TCRdb keeps it, with only in-frame sequences that have V and J called. A part of the clones is gone; compared with another copy, unresolved V genes explain less than half, and the rest is unexplained. A total of roughly 3,200 clones appear in this sample, around 93% of them only once. The ten largest make up roughly 4.3% of the sample. This specimen consisted of bone marrow, obtained 350 to 400 days after transplant. These receptors were collected from a human patient who received an intestinal transplant, so some T cells may come from the graft donor.

V usage is TRBV6-5 and J usage is TRBJ2-3, with TRBD1 identical over 11 bases. Germline loops: CDR1 MNHEY, CDR2 SVGAGI. This CDR3 contains 15 residues. Unmatched junction bases numbered 6, after V lost 8 bases and J lost 2 bases. The CDR3 nucleotides read TGTGCCAGCGGCGGACAGGGGGCTTACACAGATACGCAGTATTTT. It translates to CASGGQGAYTDTQYF.

V gene TRBV29-1 combines with J gene TRBJ2-7; tentative D call: TRBD1 (6 bases). The CDR3 runs to 13 residues. Per germline, CDR1 SQVTM and CDR2 ANQGSEA. Trimming removed 0 bases from V and 5 bases from J, with 11 bases in between. CDR3 DNA sequence: TGCAGCGTTGAAGATTTGGACAGCGACGAGCAGTACTTC. Its protein is CSVEDLDSDEQYF.

The chain links TRBV6-5 to TRBJ2-7, with D perhaps matching TRBD1 (5 bases). Germline CDR1 reads MNHEY; CDR2 reads SVGAGI. The length of the CDR3 is 13 residues. Trimming took 8 bases from V and 3 from J, leaving 14 bases between them. This CDR3 is CASSIDQGYEQYF. CDR3 in DNA: TGTGCCAGCTCGATTGATCAGGGCTACGAGCAGTACTTC.

This chain joins TRBV6-5 and TRBJ2-7, with 10 nucleotides matching TRBD1. Germline V gene data show CDR1 as MNHEY and CDR2 as SVGAGI. This CDR3 region has 14 residues. The V gene end was trimmed by 6 bases and the J gene end by 4 bases; junction bases not matched to a gene: 6. The CDR3 loop reads CASRMPGQGYEQYF. CDR3 nucleotides: TGTGCCAGCAGGATGCCGGGACAGGGGTACGAGCAGTACTTC.

The DNA for the CDR3 is TGTGCCAGCAGCTTAACGCCGACAGGCTTTGGGGGAGCTTTCTTT. Protein: CASSLTPTGFGGAFF. The chain recombines TRBV7-3 with TRBJ1-1; possibly TRBD1 for D (6 bases). CDR1 SGHTA and CDR2 FQGTGA come from the germline V gene. Trimming pared 0 bases from V and 10 bases from J, leaving 18 bases between. This CDR3 comprises 15 residues.

This sequence joins TRBV11-2 and TRBJ2-3, with unresolved D. The V and J ends lost 1 base and 3 bases respectively, with 8 bases between them. CDR1 and CDR2 from the germline V gene are SGHAT and FQNNGV. This CDR3 spans 14 amino acids. CDR3 loop: CASSLAGSTDTQYF. The CDR3 DNA follows: TGTGCCAGCAGCTTAGCGGGTAGTACAGATACGCAGTATTTT.

The gene calls are TRBV13 and TRBJ2-6; no firm D call. CDR1 is PRHDT and CDR2 is FYEKMQ in the germline V gene (reference sequence). V dropped 6 bases and J dropped 5 bases, with 23 bases sitting between them. The CDR3 is 18 amino acids. CDR3 residues: CASSPRELSTSRANVLTF. The CDR3 region has the DNA TGTGCCAGCAGTCCTCGTGAGCTGAGTACAAGTCGGGCCAACGTCCTGACTTTC.

This clone was recorded a few times. J is TRBJ1-2 and V is TRBV27; D remains unclear. Trimming took off 9 bases at V and 4 bases at J, with 6 bases between the two ends. The CDR3 totals 10 residues. Germline V gene lookup returns CDR1 MNHEY and CDR2 SMNVEV (reference sequence). CDR3 amino acids: CASLTYGYTF. CDR3 nucleotides: TGTGCCAGTCTGACCTATGGCTACACCTTC.

V is TRBV9 and J is TRBJ2-5; 7 positions match TRBD2. The ends lost 0 bases at V and 9 bases at J; junction bases unmatched: 17. CDR1 is SGDLS, CDR2 YYNGEE, per germline. This CDR3 is 17 amino acids long. CDR3: CASSVGVLAGPHGAQYF. For the CDR3, the DNA is TGTGCCAGCAGCGTAGGGGTGTTAGCGGGCCCCCATGGGGCCCAGTACTTC.

The rearrangement links TRBV4-1 to TRBJ2-1; 8 bases agree with TRBD2. The CDR3 length is 14 residues. Germline values: CDR1 MGHRA, CDR2 YSYEKL. The ends lost 3 bases at V and 6 bases at J; junction bases unmatched: 4. CDR3: CASSQGLGGNEQFF. The CDR3 DNA sequence: TGCGCCAGCAGCCAGGGACTAGGCGGCAATGAGCAGTTCTTC.

CDR3 sequence reads: CASSPGQGANSPLHF. The CDR3 bases are TGTGCCAGCAGCCCGGGACAGGGGGCGAATTCACCCCTCCACTTT. The rearrangement joins TRBV6-4 to TRBJ1-6; 12 bases map to TRBD1. Trimming at V came to 6 bases and at J to 7 bases, leaving 4 bases not matched to a gene. The CDR3 is 15 amino acids. Germline V gene lookup returns CDR1 MRHNA and CDR2 SNTAGT.

The chain employs TRBV7-8 and TRBJ1-5, with D maybe TRBD1 (6 bases). Germline CDR1 reads SGHVS; CDR2 reads FQNEAQ. This CDR3 is 16 amino acids long. Trimming took 0 bases from V and 3 from J, leaving 12 bases between them. The CDR3: CASSLAGDRSNQPQHF. The DNA for the CDR3 is TGTGCCAGCAGCTTAGCGGGTGACAGGTCCAATCAGCCCCAGCATTTT. Drawing the rest from reference TRBV7-8 and TRBJ1-5, the complete variable domain is GAGVSQSPRYKVAKRGQDVALRCDPISGHVSLFWYQQALGQGPEFLTYFQNEAQLDKSGLPSDRFFAERPEGSVSTLKIQRTQQEDSAVYLCASSLAGDRSNQPQHFGDGTRLSIL.